A single sample gave rise to the 5 T cell receptor beta chains below, sequenced in a study of blood T cells in healthy people across ages. Next came a second PCR, run for about 6 to 12 cycles, which used a sample-barcoded 5' primer along with a J-beta primer mix. Via MiXCR, TCRdb re-called the 5' RACE reads, giving one row per CDR3 protein. Here the sample spans roughly 800,000 distinct CDR3 sequences, over 45% being singletons. Sequencing used blood. The receptors originated from a man between 25 and 39 years old in good health.

The chain links TRBV13 to TRBJ2-1, with D possibly matching TRBD1 (6 bases). The V and J ends lost 0 bases and 7 bases respectively, with 10 bases between them. The germline gives CDR1 PRHDT, CDR2 FYEKMQ (reference sequence). The CDR3 has 14 residues. CDR3 sequence (DNA): TGTGCCAGCAGCTTAGGGGGGGCTAGGAATGAGCAGTTCTTC. This sequence encodes CASSLGGARNEQFF.

The rearrangement uses TRBV10-3 and TRBJ1-1; no firm D call. There are 14 residues in the CDR3. CDR1 is ENHRY and CDR2 is SYGVKD in the germline V gene. Trimming shortened V by 11 bases and J by 2 bases, and 18 bases separated the two germline ends. The CDR3 bases are TGTGCCGCCGGTCGAGGGCAGGCCAACACTGAAGCTTTCTTT. Protein sequence: CAAGRGQANTEAFF.

With respect to this clonotype: This clone may be a read error of a much larger clone one base away. This CDR3 fails to terminate in the conserved phenylalanine or tryptophan, so it likely reflects a read error. The chain recombines TRBV5-1 with TRBJ2-1, with D uncertain. The CDR3 covers 13 residues. Germline CDR1 reads SGHRS; CDR2 reads YFSETQ. V lost 0 bases and J lost 8, with 9 bases in between. The CDR3 sequence is CASSLDLEYEQFV. As DNA, the CDR3 is TGCGCCAGCAGCTTGGACCTAGAGTATGAGCAGTTCGTC.

J is TRBJ2-5 and V is TRBV28, with 8 positions matching TRBD1. The J call may not be correct, given that the DNA end is closer to TRBJ2-7. This CDR3 spans 13 amino acids. The germline gives CDR1 MDHEN, CDR2 SYDVKM. CDR3 bases: TGTGCCAGTCACGGGACAGGTTTCTACGAGCAGTACTTC. This translates into CASHGTGFYEQYF.

This clonotype has only a few counts. CDR3 coding DNA: TGCAGTGGCCTTTGGCATCCTGTCGTAGATGAGCAGTTCTTC. The encoded protein is CSGLWHPVVDEQFF. The chain couples TRBV20-1 to TRBJ2-1; D remains unclear. With 7 bases removed from V and 8 bases from J, the gap between germline ends came to 21 bases. The germline gives CDR1 DFQATT, CDR2 SNEGSKA (reference sequence). There are 14 residues in the CDR3.